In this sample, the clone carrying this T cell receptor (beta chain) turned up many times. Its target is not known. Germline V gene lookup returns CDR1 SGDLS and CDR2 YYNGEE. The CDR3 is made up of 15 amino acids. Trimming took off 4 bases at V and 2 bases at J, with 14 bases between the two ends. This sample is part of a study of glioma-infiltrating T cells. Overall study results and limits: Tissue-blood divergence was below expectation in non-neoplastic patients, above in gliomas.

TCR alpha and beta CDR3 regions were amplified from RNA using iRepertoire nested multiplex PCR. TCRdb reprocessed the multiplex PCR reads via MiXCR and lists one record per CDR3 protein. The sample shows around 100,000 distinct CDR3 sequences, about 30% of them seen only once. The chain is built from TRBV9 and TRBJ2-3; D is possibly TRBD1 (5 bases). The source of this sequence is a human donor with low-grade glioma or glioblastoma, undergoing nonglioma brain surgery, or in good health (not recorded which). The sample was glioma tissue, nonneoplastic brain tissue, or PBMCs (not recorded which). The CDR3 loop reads CASSPRIGHTDTQYF. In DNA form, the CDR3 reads TGTGCCAGCAGCCCCCGCATAGGACACACAGATACGCAGTATTTT. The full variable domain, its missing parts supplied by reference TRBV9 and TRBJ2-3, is DSGVTQTPKHLITATGQRVTLRCSPRSGDLSVYWYQQSLDQGLQFLIQYYNGEERAKGNILERFSAQQFPDLHSELNLSSLELGDSALYFCASSPRIGHTDTQYFGPGTRLTVL.